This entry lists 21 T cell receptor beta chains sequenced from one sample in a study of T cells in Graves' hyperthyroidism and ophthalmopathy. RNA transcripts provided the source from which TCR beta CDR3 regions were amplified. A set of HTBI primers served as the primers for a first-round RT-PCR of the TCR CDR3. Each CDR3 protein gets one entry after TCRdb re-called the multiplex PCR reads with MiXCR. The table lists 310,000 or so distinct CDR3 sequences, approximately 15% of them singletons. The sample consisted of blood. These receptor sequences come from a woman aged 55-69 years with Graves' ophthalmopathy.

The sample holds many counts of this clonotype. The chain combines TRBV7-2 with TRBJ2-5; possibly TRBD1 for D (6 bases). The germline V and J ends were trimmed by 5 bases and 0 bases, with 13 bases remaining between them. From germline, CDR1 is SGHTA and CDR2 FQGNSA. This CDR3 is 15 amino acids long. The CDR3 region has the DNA TGTGCCAGCAGCCCAGGGGCCGTAAACCAAGAGACCCAGTACTTC. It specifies CASSPGAVNQETQYF.

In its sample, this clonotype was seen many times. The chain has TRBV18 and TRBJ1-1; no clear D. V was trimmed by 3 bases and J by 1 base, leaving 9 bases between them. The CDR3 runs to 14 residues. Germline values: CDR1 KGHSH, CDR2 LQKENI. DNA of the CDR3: TGTGCCAGCTCACCTCAGGTTGGGAACACTGAAGCTTTCTTT. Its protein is CASSPQVGNTEAFF.

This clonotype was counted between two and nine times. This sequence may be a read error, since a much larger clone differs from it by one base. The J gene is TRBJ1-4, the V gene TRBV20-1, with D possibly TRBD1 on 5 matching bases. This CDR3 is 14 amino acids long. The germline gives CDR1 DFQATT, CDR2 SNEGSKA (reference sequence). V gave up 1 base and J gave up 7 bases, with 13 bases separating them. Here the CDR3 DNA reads TGCAGTGCTAGAGGGACAAGGGAAAGTGAAAAACTGTTTTTT. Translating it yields CSARGTRESEKLFF.

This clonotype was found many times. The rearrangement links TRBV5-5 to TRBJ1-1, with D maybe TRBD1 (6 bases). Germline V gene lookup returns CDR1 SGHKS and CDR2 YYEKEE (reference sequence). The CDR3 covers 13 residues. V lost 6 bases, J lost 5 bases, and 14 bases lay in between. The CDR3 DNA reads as TGTGCCAGCACCCGCAGGGGAGTAACTGAAGCTTTCTTT. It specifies CASTRRGVTEAFF.

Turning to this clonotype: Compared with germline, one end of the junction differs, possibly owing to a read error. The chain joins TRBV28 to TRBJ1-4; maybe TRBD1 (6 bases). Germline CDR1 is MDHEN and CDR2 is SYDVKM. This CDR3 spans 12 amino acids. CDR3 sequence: CATSGDNGKLFF. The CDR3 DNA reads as TGTGCCACCAGTGGGGACAATGGAAAACTGTTTTTT.

The CDR3 DNA is TGTGCCAGCAGCATGGGACAAAAAGTTCGGTACTTC. Protein: CASSMGQKVRYF. The rearrangement links TRBV7-3 to TRBJ2-4, with a tentative D call TRBD1 (6 bases). Per the germline V gene, CDR1 is SGHTA and CDR2 is FQGTGA. The CDR3 is made up of 12 amino acids. V shed 5 bases and J shed 15 bases, with 17 bases lying between them.

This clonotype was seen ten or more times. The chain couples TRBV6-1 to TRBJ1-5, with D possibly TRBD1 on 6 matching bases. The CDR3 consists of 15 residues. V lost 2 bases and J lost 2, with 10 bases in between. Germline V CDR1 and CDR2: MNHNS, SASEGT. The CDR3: CASSETGMGNQPQHF. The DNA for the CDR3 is TGTGCCAGCAGTGAAACAGGGATGGGCAATCAGCCCCAGCATTTT.

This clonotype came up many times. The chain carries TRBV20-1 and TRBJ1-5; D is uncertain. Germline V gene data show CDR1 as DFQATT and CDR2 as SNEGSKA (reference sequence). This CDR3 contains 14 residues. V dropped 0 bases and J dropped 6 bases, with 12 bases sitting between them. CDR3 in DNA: TGCAGTGCTAGAGATCGGTATTTAAGTCAGCCCCAGCATTTT. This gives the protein CSARDRYLSQPQHF.

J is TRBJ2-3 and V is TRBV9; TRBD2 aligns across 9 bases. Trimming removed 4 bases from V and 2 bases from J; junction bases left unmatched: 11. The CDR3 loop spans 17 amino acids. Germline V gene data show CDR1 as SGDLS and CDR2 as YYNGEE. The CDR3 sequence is CASSSPLAGTYTDTQYF. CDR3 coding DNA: TGTGCCAGCAGCTCCCCCCTAGCGGGGACCTACACAGATACGCAGTATTTT.

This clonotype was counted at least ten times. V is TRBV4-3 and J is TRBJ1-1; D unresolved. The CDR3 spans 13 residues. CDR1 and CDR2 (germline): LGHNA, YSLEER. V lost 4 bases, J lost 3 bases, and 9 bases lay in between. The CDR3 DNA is TGCGCCAGCAGCCCTGGAAGGTACACTGAAGCTTTCTTT. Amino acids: CASSPGRYTEAFF.

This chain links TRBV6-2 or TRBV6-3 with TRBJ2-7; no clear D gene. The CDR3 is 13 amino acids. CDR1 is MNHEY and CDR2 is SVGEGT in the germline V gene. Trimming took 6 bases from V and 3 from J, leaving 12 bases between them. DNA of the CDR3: TGTGCCAGCAGGGAGACCATTAACTACGAGCAGTACTTC. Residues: CASRETINYEQYF.

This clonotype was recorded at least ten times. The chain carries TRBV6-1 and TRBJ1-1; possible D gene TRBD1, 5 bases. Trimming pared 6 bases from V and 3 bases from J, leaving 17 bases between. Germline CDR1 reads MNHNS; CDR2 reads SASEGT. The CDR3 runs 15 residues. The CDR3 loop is CASSEPGATYTEAFF. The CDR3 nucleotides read TGTGCCAGCAGCGAGCCCGGGGCCACCTACACTGAAGCTTTCTTT.

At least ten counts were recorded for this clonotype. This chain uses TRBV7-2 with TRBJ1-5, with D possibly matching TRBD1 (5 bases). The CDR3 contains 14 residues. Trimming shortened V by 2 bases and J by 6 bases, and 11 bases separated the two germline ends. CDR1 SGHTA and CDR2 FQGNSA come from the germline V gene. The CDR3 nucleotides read TGTGCCAGCAGCTTACGAGGGGTTCCTCAGCCCCAGCATTTT. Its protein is CASSLRGVPQPQHF.

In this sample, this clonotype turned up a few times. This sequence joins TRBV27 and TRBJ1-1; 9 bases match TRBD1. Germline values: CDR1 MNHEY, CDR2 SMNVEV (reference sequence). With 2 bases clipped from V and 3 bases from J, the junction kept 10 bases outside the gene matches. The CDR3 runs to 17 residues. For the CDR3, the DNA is TGTGCCAGCAGTTTAGTCGGGACAGGGACTGTTCACACTGAAGCTTTCTTT. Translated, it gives CASSLVGTGTVHTEAFF.

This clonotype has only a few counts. CDR3 loop: CASMLGPEAFF. The CDR3 DNA reads TGTGCCAGCATGTTGGGCCCTGAAGCTTTCTTT. The chain is built from TRBV6-2 or TRBV6-3 and TRBJ1-1, with unresolved D. The CDR3 sequence is 11 residues long. Germline V CDR1 and CDR2: MNHEY, SVGEGT. The V end lost 7 bases, the J end lost 6 bases, and 9 bases lay between the germline ends.

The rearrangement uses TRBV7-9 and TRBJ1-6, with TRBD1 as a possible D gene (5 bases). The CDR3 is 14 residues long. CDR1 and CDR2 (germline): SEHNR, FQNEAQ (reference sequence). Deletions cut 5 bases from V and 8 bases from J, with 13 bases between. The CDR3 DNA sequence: TGTGCCAGCAGCATTCCAGGGACCGATTCACCCCTCCACTTT. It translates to CASSIPGTDSPLHF.

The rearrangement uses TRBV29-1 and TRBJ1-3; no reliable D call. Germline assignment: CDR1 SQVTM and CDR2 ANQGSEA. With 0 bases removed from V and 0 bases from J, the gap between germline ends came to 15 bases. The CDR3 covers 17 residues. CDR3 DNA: TGCAGCGTTGAAGACGGGGAACCGACGGGCTCTGGAAACACCATATATTTT. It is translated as CSVEDGEPTGSGNTIYF.

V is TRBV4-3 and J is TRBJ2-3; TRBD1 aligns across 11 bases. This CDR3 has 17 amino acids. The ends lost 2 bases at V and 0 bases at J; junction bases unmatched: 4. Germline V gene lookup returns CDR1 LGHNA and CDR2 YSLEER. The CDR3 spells CASSQYGTGGSTDTQYF. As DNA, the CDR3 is TGCGCCAGCAGCCAATATGGGACAGGGGGAAGCACAGATACGCAGTATTTT.

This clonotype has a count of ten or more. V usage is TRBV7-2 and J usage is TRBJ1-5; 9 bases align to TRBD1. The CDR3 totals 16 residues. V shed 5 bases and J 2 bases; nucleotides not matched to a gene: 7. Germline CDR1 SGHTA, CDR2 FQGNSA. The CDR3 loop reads CASSPRQGGGNQPQHF. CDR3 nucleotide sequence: TGTGCCAGCAGCCCGAGACAGGGGGGAGGCAATCAGCCCCAGCATTTT.

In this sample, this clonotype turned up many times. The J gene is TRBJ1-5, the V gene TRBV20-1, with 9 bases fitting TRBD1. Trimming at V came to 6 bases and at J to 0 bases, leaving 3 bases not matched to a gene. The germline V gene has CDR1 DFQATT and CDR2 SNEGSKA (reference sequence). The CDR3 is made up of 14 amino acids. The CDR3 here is CSAHRGHSNQPQHF. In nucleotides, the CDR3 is TGCAGTGCACACAGGGGGCATAGCAATCAGCCCCAGCATTTT.

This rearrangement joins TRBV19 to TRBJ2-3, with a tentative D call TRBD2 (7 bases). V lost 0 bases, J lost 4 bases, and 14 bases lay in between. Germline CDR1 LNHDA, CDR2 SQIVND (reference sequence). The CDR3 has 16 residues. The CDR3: CASSIEGGGTADTQYF. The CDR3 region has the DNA TGTGCCAGTAGTATAGAGGGAGGGGGAACAGCAGATACGCAGTATTTT.